The 27 T cell receptor beta chains below all came from one sample that was sequenced in a study of response to subunit inactivated influenza vaccine. TCRdb re-analysed the RT-PCR reads in MiXCR, keeping a single row per CDR3 protein. The profile shows 550,000 to 800,000 distinct CDR3 sequences, more than 15% of them singletons. The specimen was PBMCs from blood, collected 12 days after vaccination. Source of these receptors: a man in his forties or fifties who received an inactivated influenza vaccine.

The chain recombines TRBV30 with TRBJ2-1; 14 positions agree with TRBD2. The germline V gene encodes CDR1 GTSNPN and CDR2 SVGIG (reference sequence). J lost 4 bases, V lost 0 bases, and 20 bases had no gene match. The CDR3 has 22 amino acids. The CDR3 here is CAWSVPTSGGEELLTVYNEQFF. The CDR3, as DNA: TGTGCCTGGAGTGTACCGACTAGCGGGGGGGAGGAACTCTTAACCGTTTACAATGAGCAGTTCTTC.

This rearrangement joins TRBV7-2 to TRBJ1-4; 7 nucleotides match TRBD1. The CDR3 totals 15 residues. From germline, CDR1 is SGHTA and CDR2 FQGNSA. Trimming at V came to 5 bases and at J to 5 bases, leaving 8 bases not matched to a gene. For the CDR3, the DNA is TGTGCCAGCAGCGCCAGACAGGGCGGAAATGAAAAACTGTTTTTT. Amino acids: CASSARQGGNEKLFF. Combining the CDR3 with reference TRBV7-2 and TRBJ1-4 gives the whole variable domain GAGVSQSPSNKVTEKGKDVELRCDPISGHTALYWYRQSLGQGLEFLIYFQGNSAPDKSGLPSDRFSAERTGGSVSTLTIQRTQQEDSAVYLCASSARQGGNEKLFFGSGTQLSVL.

In this sample, this clonotype turned up a few times. The rearrangement links TRBV7-2 to TRBJ2-7; D remains ambiguous. The CDR3 runs to 13 residues. CDR1 and CDR2 from the germline V gene are SGHTA and FQGNSA. The V end lost 3 bases, the J end lost 2 bases, and 8 bases lay between the germline ends. CDR3 DNA: TGTGCCAGCAGCTTCCTCCCTCCCTACGAGCAGTACTTC. This codes for CASSFLPPYEQYF.

This clonotype has a handful of counts. J is TRBJ2-3 and V is TRBV7-3; 8 bases are shared with TRBD2. Germline CDR1 reads SGHTA; CDR2 reads FQGTGA. CDR3 length: 13 residues. J was trimmed by 4 bases and V by 5 bases; bases with no gene match: 2. This CDR3 reads CASSTGLADTQYF. The CDR3 DNA sequence: TGTGCCAGCAGCACGGGACTAGCAGATACGCAGTATTTT.

This clonotype was detected only a few times. In DNA form, the CDR3 reads TGTGCCAGCAGCTTACAGGGCTACTCTGGAAACACCATATATTTT. Translating gives CASSLQGYSGNTIYF. J is TRBJ1-3 and V is TRBV7-8, with a tentative D call TRBD1 (5 bases). From germline, CDR1 is SGHVS and CDR2 FQNEAQ. The length of the CDR3 is 15 residues. Trimming pared 2 bases from V and 0 bases from J, leaving 8 bases between.

V gene TRBV29-1 combines with J gene TRBJ2-3, with TRBD1 identical over 7 bases. V was clipped by 5 bases and J by 1 base; unmatched bases: 3. The CDR3 is made up of 13 amino acids. In germline, CDR1 is SQVTM, CDR2 ANQGSEA. The CDR3 DNA sequence: TGCAGCGTTACAGGGGATCGCACAGATACGCAGTATTTT. Amino acids: CSVTGDRTDTQYF.

This clonotype turned up a few times. This rearrangement joins TRBV6-2 or TRBV6-3 to TRBJ2-2, with 7 positions matching TRBD1. Germline values: CDR1 MNHEY, CDR2 SVGEGT. The CDR3 length is 15 residues. V trimming: 5 bases; J trimming: 3 bases; junction bases outside the gene matches: 6. The CDR3 DNA follows: TGTGCCAGCAGTGACGGACAGGTTCACACCGGGGAGCTGTTTTTT. It encodes CASSDGQVHTGELFF.

The V call is TRBV5-6, the J call TRBJ1-4; TRBD1 is a possible D gene (5 bases). The ends were cut back, 2 bases at V and 0 bases at J, with 14 bases in the middle. Germline V lookup: CDR1 SGHDT, CDR2 YYEEEE. CDR3 length: 17 amino acids. The CDR3 loop reads CASSFKTGDATNEKLFF. The DNA of the CDR3 is TGTGCCAGCAGCTTTAAAACGGGGGATGCAACTAATGAAAAACTGTTTTTT.

This clonotype was observed a few times. The genes are TRBV5-7 and TRBJ2-5, with TRBD1 matching over 10 bases. TRBV5-7 is marked as an open reading frame, function uncertain. V shed 5 bases, J shed 1 base, and the junction held 2 bases outside the gene matches. The CDR3 totals 14 residues. CDR3 nucleotides: TGTGCCAGCAGGACAGGGGGCCCCCAAGAGACCCAGTACTTC. Its protein is CASRTGGPQETQYF.

This clonotype was recorded a few times. V is TRBV7-2 and J is TRBJ1-3, with D possibly being TRBD1 (5 bases). V lost 5 bases to trimming and J lost 2 bases, with 13 bases between them. This CDR3 comprises 15 residues. Per the germline V gene, CDR1 is SGHTA and CDR2 is FQGNSA. The CDR3, as DNA: TGTGCCAGCAGCCCCCTAGGGGTAACTGGAAACACCATATATTTT. Protein: CASSPLGVTGNTIYF.

This chain uses TRBV6-2 or TRBV6-3 with TRBJ1-5; D call uncertain. CDR1 and CDR2 (germline): MNHEY, SVGEGT. V dropped 0 bases and J dropped 9 bases, with 6 bases sitting between them. The CDR3 spans 12 residues. In DNA form, the CDR3 reads TGTGCCAGCAGTTACTCATCGGCGCCCCAGCATTTT. It codes for CASSYSSAPQHF.

This clonotype was picked up a small number of times. This sequence joins TRBV7-9 and TRBJ2-3; TRBD1 or TRBD2 may be the D gene (5 bases each). Trimming stripped 2 bases from V and 1 base from J, with 10 bases between. The CDR3 has 15 amino acids. Germline V gives CDR1 SEHNR, CDR2 FQNEAQ (reference sequence). The chain's CDR3 is CASSLTGAGTDTQYF. Written as DNA, the CDR3 is TGTGCCAGCAGCTTAACCGGGGCGGGCACAGATACGCAGTATTTT.

The chain links TRBV18 to TRBJ2-7; perhaps TRBD2 as D (6 bases). CDR3 length: 16 amino acids. In germline, CDR1 is KGHSH, CDR2 LQKENI. Trimming cost V 3 bases and J 7 bases, with 22 bases left between them. CDR3 in amino acids: CASSPTGISGLGEQYF. CDR3 bases: TGTGCCAGCTCACCTACTGGTATTAGCGGTCTTGGTGAGCAGTACTTC.

The rearrangement joins TRBV4-3 to TRBJ2-3, with unresolved D. The length of the CDR3 is 16 residues. V shed 0 bases and J shed 1 base, with 11 bases lying between them. The germline CDR1 and CDR2 sequences are LGHNA and YSLEER. This CDR3 reads CASSQDRNYRTDTQYF. DNA for the CDR3: TGCGCCAGCAGCCAAGATCGGAATTACCGCACAGATACGCAGTATTTT.

This clonotype was seen more than once but under ten times. This sequence joins TRBV5-1 and TRBJ2-1; 9 nucleotides match TRBD2. This CDR3 has 17 amino acids. J lost 8 bases, V lost 0 bases, and 12 bases had no gene match. Germline CDR1 reads SGHRS; CDR2 reads YFSETQ. This CDR3 reads CASSLATGTSSGHEQFF. The CDR3 DNA follows: TGCGCCAGCAGCTTGGCTACCGGGACTAGCAGCGGCCATGAGCAGTTCTTC.

This clonotype was counted only a few times. The V call is TRBV20-1, the J call TRBJ1-1; no clear D. CDR1 and CDR2 from the germline V gene are DFQATT and SNEGSKA (reference sequence). The germline V and J ends were trimmed by 0 bases and 1 base, with 6 bases remaining between them. The length of the CDR3 is 13 residues. DNA of the CDR3: TGCAGTGCTAGAGACCCGGGGAACACTGAAGCTTTCTTT. Its translation is CSARDPGNTEAFF.

This clonotype was picked up many times. V is TRBV5-1 and J is TRBJ2-2, with a possible D match to TRBD1 (5 bases). This CDR3 contains 13 residues. Trimming left V 4 bases short and J 5 bases short, with 9 bases between. Germline V gene data show CDR1 as SGHRS and CDR2 as YFSETQ. The CDR3, as DNA: TGCGCCAGCAGCCTCAGGGAAACCGGGGAGCTGTTTTTT. Translation: CASSLRETGELFF.

There are many counts of this clonotype. This chain links TRBV5-1 with TRBJ2-1; D uncertain. The V gene lost 0 bases and the J gene lost 4 bases, with 8 bases spanning the gap. There are 14 residues in the CDR3. CDR1 SGHRS and CDR2 YFSETQ come from the germline V gene. The CDR3 reads CASSLGQNYNEQFF. For the CDR3, the DNA is TGCGCCAGCAGCTTGGGTCAGAATTACAATGAGCAGTTCTTC.

The chain recombines TRBV14 with TRBJ2-7; D is unclear. V was trimmed by 3 bases and J by 2 bases, leaving 11 bases between them. Germline V CDR1 and CDR2: SGHDN, FVKESK. CDR3 length: 14 residues. This chain's CDR3 is CASSQSAITYEQYF. CDR3 coding DNA: TGTGCCAGCAGCCAGAGTGCGATAACCTACGAGCAGTACTTC.

This chain links TRBV20-1 with TRBJ2-1, with 11 bases that match TRBD2. Trimming at V came to 3 bases and at J to 0 bases, leaving 7 bases not matched to a gene. Germline CDR1 reads DFQATT; CDR2 reads SNEGSKA (reference sequence). The CDR3 covers 17 residues. The DNA for the CDR3 is TGCAGTGCTAGTAGTCTAGCGGGAGGACACTCCTACAATGAGCAGTTCTTC. Translating it yields CSASSLAGGHSYNEQFF.

In its sample, this clonotype was seen a few times. This chain uses TRBV28 with TRBJ1-1; no firm D call. This CDR3 has 14 amino acids. In germline, CDR1 is MDHEN, CDR2 SYDVKM. The V end lost 6 bases, the J end lost 0 bases, and 11 bases lay between the germline ends. The CDR3 reads CASRVESMNTEAFF. The CDR3 DNA reads TGTGCCAGCAGGGTAGAGAGTATGAACACTGAAGCTTTCTTT.

In this sample, this clonotype turned up many times. The chain is built from TRBV7-9 and TRBJ2-5; 9 nucleotides match TRBD1. Germline V gives CDR1 SEHNR, CDR2 FQNEAQ (reference sequence). This CDR3 has 15 amino acids. The junction had 6 bases not matched to a gene; V was cut back by 5 bases and J by 2 bases. The CDR3 protein is CASSPDRGIQETQYF. The CDR3 DNA reads as TGTGCCAGCAGCCCAGACAGGGGGATTCAAGAGACCCAGTACTTC.

CDR3 in amino acids: CSAKIRGLQETQYF. As DNA, the CDR3 is TGCAGTGCTAAGATTCGCGGGTTACAAGAGACCCAGTACTTC. The rearrangement joins TRBV20-1 to TRBJ2-5; possible D gene TRBD2, 5 bases. V was trimmed by 4 bases and J by 2 bases, leaving 14 bases between them. The CDR3 spans 14 residues. CDR1 and CDR2 (germline): DFQATT, SNEGSKA (reference sequence).

The chain joins TRBV12-3 or TRBV12-4 to TRBJ2-2; 7 bases line up with TRBD1. The CDR3 covers 15 residues. J lost 1 base, V lost 7 bases, and 6 bases had no gene match. The CDR3 loop reads CASTTRGLNTGELFF. The DNA of the CDR3 is TGTGCCAGCACCACCAGGGGGTTGAACACCGGGGAGCTGTTTTTT.

J is TRBJ1-2 and V is TRBV7-2; the match to TRBD1 covers 8 bases. V shed 5 bases, J shed 5 bases, and the junction held 10 bases outside the gene matches. Germline lookup yields CDR1 SGHTA and CDR2 FQGNSA. The CDR3 totals 15 residues. The CDR3 spells CASSTRQGSIYGYTF. The CDR3 DNA reads as TGTGCCAGCAGCACCAGACAGGGGAGTATTTATGGCTACACCTTC.

This clonotype came up many times. V gene TRBV20-1 combines with J gene TRBJ2-7; a possible D gene is TRBD1 (7 bases). The V gene lost 5 bases and the J gene lost 1 base, with 12 bases spanning the gap. The germline V gene encodes CDR1 DFQATT and CDR2 SNEGSKA (reference sequence). The CDR3 covers 13 residues. The CDR3 is CSAGGTASYEQYF. CDR3 nucleotides: TGCAGTGCTGGAGGGACAGCATCCTACGAGCAGTACTTC.

This clonotype was detected only a few times. At one end, the junction sequence differs from germline, possibly due to a read error. The rearrangement uses TRBV6-2 or TRBV6-3 and TRBJ1-5; D perhaps matches TRBD1 (6 bases). This CDR3 has 14 residues. CDR1 and CDR2 from the germline V gene are MNHEY and SVGEGT. CDR3 in DNA: TGTGCCAGCAGTTCCTTGGGGGGCAAGCAGCCCCAGCATTTT. Encoded protein: CASSSLGGKQPQHF.